The 8 T cell receptor beta chains in this list originate from one sample, sequenced in a study of somatic mutations in cytotoxic T cells in rheumatoid arthritis. The table came from immunoSEQ multiplex PCR; TCRdb's copy has only in-frame clones and leaves some out. This sample yields tens of thousands of clones, of which 82% are seen a single time; over 5% belongs to the top ten. The sequenced sample consisted of CD8+ T cells sorted from blood. The receptor set was obtained from a man aged 50-59 years in good health.

The chain joins TRBV6-5 to TRBJ2-5, with D possibly TRBD1 on 5 matching bases. The CDR3 is 15 amino acids. CDR1 and CDR2 from the germline V gene are MNHEY and SVGAGI. V was clipped by 5 bases and J by 5 bases, with 18 bases between them. CDR3 protein: CASSKRRQLGETQYF. The CDR3 coding sequence is TGTGCCAGCAGTAAACGACGACAGCTTGGGGAGACCCAGTACTTC.

This rearrangement joins TRBV30 to TRBJ1-1; 9 bases map to TRBD1. The germline gives CDR1 GTSNPN, CDR2 SVGIG (reference sequence). After removal of 4 bases from V and 6 bases from J, the junction contained 6 bases not matched to a gene. The CDR3 has 13 residues. CDR3 residues: CAWKDRGYAEAFF. The DNA for the CDR3 is TGTGCCTGGAAGGACAGGGGTTACGCTGAAGCTTTCTTT. Full variable domain (missing parts from reference TRBV30 and TRBJ1-1): SQTIHQWPATLVQPVGSPLSLECTVEGTSNPNLYWYRQAAGRGLQLLFYSVGIGQISSEVPQNLSASRPQDRQFILSSKKLLLSDSGFYLCAWKDRGYAEAFFGQGTRLTVV.

The chain is built from TRBV27 and TRBJ2-3; 7 nucleotides agree with TRBD1. V was pared by 3 bases and J by 2 bases, with 8 bases of the junction left unmatched. The CDR3 is 16 amino acids. Germline V lookup: CDR1 MNHEY, CDR2 SMNVEV (reference sequence). CDR3 nucleotides: TGTGCCAGCAGTTTCCTCGACAGGGCCATCACAGATACGCAGTATTTT. Translated: CASSFLDRAITDTQYF.

The CDR3 nucleotides are TGTGCCAGCAGTTCTCGAACCGACCGGACTAGCTCGGCTACGCAGTATTTT. The encoded protein is CASSSRTDRTSSATQYF. This sequence joins TRBV11-3 and TRBJ2-3; 8 bases map to TRBD2. With 6 bases clipped from V and 8 bases from J, the junction kept 19 bases outside the gene matches. The V gene's germline CDR1 is SGHNT and CDR2 YENEEA. The CDR3 is made up of 17 amino acids.

CDR3 nucleotide sequence: TGTGCTAGTGGCGTTGGGTGGACTCCAACGGAGCTGTTTTTT. Translating gives CASGVGWTPTELFF. The chain is built from TRBV12-5 and TRBJ2-2; a possible D gene is TRBD2 (5 bases). The CDR3 extends over 14 amino acids. CDR1 LGHNT and CDR2 FRNRAP come from the germline V gene. The V end lost 6 bases, the J end lost 10 bases, and 18 bases lay between the germline ends.

The chain couples TRBV10-3 to TRBJ1-2; the match to TRBD1 covers 9 bases. Losses at the gene ends were 2 bases for V and 8 bases for J; bases not matched to a gene: 6. Germline V gene sequence: CDR1 ENHRY, CDR2 SYGVKD. The CDR3 sequence is 14 residues long. The CDR3 region is CAISEPGQGGGYTF. The CDR3 DNA reads as TGTGCCATCAGTGAGCCGGGACAGGGCGGCGGCTACACCTTC.

The chain links TRBV29-1 to TRBJ2-2; 7 bases are shared with TRBD2. With 6 bases clipped from V and 2 bases from J, the junction kept 0 bases outside the gene matches. CDR1 and CDR2 (germline): SQVTM, ANQGSEA. This CDR3 spans 12 amino acids. CDR3 sequence reads: CSVAGNTGELFF. Here the CDR3 DNA reads TGCAGCGTAGCGGGAAACACCGGGGAGCTGTTTTTT.

Points on this clone: A read error may be the cause here, since a much bigger clone is one base away. The sample holds other DNA sequences that translate to the same CDR3. The rearrangement uses TRBV18 and TRBJ1-2; maybe TRBD1 (5 bases). The CDR3 has 14 amino acids. The germline V gene encodes CDR1 KGHSH and CDR2 LQKENI. V gave up 3 bases and J gave up 4 bases, with 12 bases separating them. The chain's CDR3 is CASSPPTESYGYTF. As DNA, the CDR3 is TGTGCCAGCTCACCTCCGACAGAATCCTATGGCTACACCTTC.